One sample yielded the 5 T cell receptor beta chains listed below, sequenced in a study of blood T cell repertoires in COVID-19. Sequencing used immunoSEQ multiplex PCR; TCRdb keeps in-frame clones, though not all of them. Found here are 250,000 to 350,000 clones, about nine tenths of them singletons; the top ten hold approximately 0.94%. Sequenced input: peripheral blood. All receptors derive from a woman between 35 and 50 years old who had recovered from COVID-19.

The CDR3 coding sequence is TGTGCCAGCAGCTTATTTTTGACTGCCCTATTAAAATACAATGAGCAGTTCTTC. This gives the protein CASSLFLTALLKYNEQFF. This rearrangement joins TRBV5-5 to TRBJ2-1; D is unresolved. In germline, CDR1 is SGHKS, CDR2 YYEKEE (reference sequence). This CDR3 region has 18 residues. Trimming shortened V by 2 bases and J by 4 bases, and 22 bases separated the two germline ends. The variable domain in full, completed from reference TRBV5-5 and TRBJ2-1, reads DAGVTQSPTHLIKTRGQQVTLRCSPISGHKSVSWYQQVLGQGPQFIFQYYEKEERGRGNFPDRFSARQFPNYSSELNVNALLLGDSALYLCASSLFLTALLKYNEQFFGPGTRLTVL.

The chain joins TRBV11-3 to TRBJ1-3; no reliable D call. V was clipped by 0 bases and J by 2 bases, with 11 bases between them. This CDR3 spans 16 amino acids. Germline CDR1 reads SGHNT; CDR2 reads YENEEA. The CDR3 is CASSLERRVTGNTIYF. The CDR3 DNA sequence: TGTGCCAGCAGCTTAGAGCGGAGAGTGACTGGAAACACCATATATTTT.

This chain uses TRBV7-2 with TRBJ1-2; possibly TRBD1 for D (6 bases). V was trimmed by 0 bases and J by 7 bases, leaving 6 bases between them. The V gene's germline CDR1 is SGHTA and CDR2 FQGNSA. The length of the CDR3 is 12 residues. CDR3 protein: CASSLAQGGYTF. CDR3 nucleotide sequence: TGTGCCAGCAGCTTAGCACAGGGTGGCTACACCTTC.

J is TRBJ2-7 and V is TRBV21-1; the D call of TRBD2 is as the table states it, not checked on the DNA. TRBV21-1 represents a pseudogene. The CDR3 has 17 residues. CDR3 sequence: CASSKVHGNNETYEQYF. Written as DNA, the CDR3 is TGTGCCAGCAGCAAAGTTCACGGGAACAACGAAACCTACGAGCAGTACTTC.

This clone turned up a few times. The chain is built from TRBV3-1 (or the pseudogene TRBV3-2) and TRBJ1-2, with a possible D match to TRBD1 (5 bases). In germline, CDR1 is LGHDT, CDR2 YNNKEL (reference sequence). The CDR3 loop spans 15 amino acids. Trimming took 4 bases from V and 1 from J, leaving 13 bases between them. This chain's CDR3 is CASSRDLTDNYGYTF. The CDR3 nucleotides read TGTGCCAGCAGCCGAGATCTGACAGATAACTATGGCTACACCTTC.